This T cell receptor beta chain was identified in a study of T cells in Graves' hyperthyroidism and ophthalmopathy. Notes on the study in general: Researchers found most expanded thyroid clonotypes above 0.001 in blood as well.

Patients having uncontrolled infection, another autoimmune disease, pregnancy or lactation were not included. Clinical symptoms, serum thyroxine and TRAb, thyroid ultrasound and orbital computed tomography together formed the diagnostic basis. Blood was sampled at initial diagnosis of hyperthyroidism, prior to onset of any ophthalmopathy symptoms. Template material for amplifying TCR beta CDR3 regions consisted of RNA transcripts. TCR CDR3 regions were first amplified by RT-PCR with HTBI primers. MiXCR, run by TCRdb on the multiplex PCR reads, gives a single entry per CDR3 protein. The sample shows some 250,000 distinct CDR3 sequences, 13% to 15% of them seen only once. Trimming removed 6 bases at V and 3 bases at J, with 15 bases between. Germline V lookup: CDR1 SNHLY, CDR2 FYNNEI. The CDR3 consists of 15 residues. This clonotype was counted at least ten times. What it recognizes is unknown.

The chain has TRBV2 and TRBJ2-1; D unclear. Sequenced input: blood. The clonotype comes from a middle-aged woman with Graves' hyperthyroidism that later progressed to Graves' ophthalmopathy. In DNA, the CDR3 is TGTGCCAGCAGGCTGGGATGGTCCGGCTACAATGAGCAGTTCTTC. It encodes CASRLGWSGYNEQFF.